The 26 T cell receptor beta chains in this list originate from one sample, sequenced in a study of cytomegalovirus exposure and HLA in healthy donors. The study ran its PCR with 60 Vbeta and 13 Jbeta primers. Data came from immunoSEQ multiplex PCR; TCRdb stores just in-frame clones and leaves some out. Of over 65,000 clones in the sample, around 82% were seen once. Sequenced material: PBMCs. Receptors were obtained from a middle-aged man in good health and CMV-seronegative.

This CDR3 is CASSQGRVGADGNTIYF. CDR3 coding DNA: TGTGCCAGCAGCCAAGGGAGAGTCGGAGCCGATGGAAACACCATATATTTT. The genes are TRBV4-2 and TRBJ1-3; D gene uncertain. Germline V CDR1 and CDR2: LGHNA, YNFKEQ. This CDR3 comprises 17 residues. Trimming removed 1 base from V and 3 bases from J, with 16 bases in between.

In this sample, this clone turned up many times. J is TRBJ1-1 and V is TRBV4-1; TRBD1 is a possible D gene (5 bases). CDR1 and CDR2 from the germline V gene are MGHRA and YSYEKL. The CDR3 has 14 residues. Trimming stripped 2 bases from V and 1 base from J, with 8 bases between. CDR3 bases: TGCGCCAGCAGCCAATATACAGGGAACACTGAAGCTTTCTTT. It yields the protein CASSQYTGNTEAFF.

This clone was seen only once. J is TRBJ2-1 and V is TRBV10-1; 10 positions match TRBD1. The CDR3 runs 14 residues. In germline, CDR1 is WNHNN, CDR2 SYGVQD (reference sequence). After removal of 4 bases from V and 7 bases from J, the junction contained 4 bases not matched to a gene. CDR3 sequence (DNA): TGCGCCAGCAGTGGACAGGGGGCCTTAAATGAGCAGTTCTTC. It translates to CASSGQGALNEQFF.

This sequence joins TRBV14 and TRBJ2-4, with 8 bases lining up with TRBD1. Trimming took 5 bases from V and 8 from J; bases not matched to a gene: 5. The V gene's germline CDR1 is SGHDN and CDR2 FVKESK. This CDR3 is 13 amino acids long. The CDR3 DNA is TGTGCCAGCAGCTTCGGACAGGGAGACATTCAGTACTTC. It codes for CASSFGQGDIQYF.

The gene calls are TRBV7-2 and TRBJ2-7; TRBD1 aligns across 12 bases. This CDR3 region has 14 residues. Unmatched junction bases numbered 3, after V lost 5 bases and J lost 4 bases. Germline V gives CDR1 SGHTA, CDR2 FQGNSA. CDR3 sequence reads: CASSRGQGAYEQYF. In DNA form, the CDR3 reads TGTGCCAGCAGCCGGGGACAGGGGGCGTACGAGCAGTACTTC. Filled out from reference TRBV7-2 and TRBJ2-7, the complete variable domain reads GAGVSQSPSNKVTEKGKDVELRCDPISGHTALYWYRQSLGQGLEFLIYFQGNSAPDKSGLPSDRFSAERTGGSVSTLTIQRTQQEDSAVYLCASSRGQGAYEQYFGPGTRLTVT.

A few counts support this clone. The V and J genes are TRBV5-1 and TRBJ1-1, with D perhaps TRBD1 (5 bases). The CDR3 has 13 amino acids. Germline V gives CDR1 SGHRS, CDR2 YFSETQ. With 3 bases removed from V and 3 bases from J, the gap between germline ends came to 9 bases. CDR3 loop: CASSSREDTEAFF. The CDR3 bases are TGCGCCAGCAGCTCCAGGGAGGACACTGAAGCTTTCTTT.

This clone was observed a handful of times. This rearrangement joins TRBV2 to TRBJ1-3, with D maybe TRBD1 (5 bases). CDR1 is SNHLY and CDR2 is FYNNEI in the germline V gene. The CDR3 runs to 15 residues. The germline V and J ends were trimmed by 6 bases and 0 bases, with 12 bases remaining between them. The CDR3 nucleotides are TGTGCCAGCAGCGGAGGGGTTTACTCTGGAAACACCATATATTTT. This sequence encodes CASSGGVYSGNTIYF.

The CDR3 nucleotides read TGTGCCGCGGGACAGTACAATTCACCCCTCCACTTT. Translation: CAAGQYNSPLHF. The chain links TRBV7-2 to TRBJ1-6, with 7 bases fitting TRBD1. Germline CDR1 SGHTA, CDR2 FQGNSA. V shed 11 bases, J shed 7 bases, and the junction held 5 bases outside the gene matches. This CDR3 spans 12 amino acids.

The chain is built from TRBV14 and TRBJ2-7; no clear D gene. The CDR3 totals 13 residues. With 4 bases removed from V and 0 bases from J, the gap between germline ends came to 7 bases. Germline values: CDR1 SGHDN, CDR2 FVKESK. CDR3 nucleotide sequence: TGTGCCAGCAGCCCCCGGTTCTCCTACGAGCAGTACTTC. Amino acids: CASSPRFSYEQYF. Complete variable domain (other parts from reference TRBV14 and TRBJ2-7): EAGVTQFPSHSVIEKGQTVTLRCDPISGHDNLYWYRRVMGKEIKFLLHFVKESKQDESGMPNNRFLAERTGGTYSTLKVQPAELEDSGVYFCASSPRFSYEQYFGPGTRLTVT.

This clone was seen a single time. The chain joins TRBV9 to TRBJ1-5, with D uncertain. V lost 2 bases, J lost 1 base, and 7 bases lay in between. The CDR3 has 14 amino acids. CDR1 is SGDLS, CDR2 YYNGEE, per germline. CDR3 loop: CASSVSGSNQPQHF. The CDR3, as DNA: TGTGCCAGCAGCGTTTCGGGGAGCAATCAGCCCCAGCATTTT.

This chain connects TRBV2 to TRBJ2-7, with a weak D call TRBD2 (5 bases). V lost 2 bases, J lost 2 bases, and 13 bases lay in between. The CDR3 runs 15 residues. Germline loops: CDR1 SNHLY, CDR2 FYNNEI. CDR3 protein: CASSEWPEGTYEQYF. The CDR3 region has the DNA TGTGCCAGCAGTGAATGGCCAGAGGGAACCTACGAGCAGTACTTC.

CDR3 in amino acids: CASRGLQETQYF. The DNA for the CDR3 is TGTGCCAGCAGGGGTCTCCAAGAGACCCAGTACTTC. The chain has TRBV19 and TRBJ2-5; tentative D call: TRBD1 (6 bases). The CDR3 contains 12 residues. The V gene's germline CDR1 is LNHDA and CDR2 SQIVND (reference sequence). Trimming took 9 bases from V and 1 from J, leaving 9 bases between them.

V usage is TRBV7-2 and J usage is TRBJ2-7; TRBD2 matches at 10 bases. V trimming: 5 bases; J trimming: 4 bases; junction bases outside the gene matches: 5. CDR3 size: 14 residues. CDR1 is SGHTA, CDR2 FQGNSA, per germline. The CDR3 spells CASSPSSGGYEQYF. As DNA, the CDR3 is TGTGCCAGCAGCCCCTCTAGCGGGGGATACGAGCAGTACTTC.

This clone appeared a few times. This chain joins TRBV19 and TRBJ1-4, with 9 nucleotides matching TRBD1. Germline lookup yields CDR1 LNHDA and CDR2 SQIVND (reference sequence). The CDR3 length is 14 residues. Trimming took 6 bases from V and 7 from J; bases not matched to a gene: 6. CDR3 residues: CASRPGQGLEKLFF. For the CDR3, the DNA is TGTGCCAGTAGACCGGGACAGGGACTTGAAAAACTGTTTTTT.

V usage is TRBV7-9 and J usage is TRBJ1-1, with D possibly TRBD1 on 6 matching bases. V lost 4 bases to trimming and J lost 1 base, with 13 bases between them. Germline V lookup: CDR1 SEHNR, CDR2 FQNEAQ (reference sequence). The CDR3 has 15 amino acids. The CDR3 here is CASSWAGTQNTEAFF. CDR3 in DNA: TGTGCCAGCAGCTGGGCCGGGACACAGAACACTGAAGCTTTCTTT.

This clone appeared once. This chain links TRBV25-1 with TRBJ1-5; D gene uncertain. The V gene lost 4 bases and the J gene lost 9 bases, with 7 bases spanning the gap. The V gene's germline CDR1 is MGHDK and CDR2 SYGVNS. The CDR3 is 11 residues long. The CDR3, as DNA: TGTGCCAGCAGTGGGAGCGGGCCCCAGCATTTT. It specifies CASSGSGPQHF.

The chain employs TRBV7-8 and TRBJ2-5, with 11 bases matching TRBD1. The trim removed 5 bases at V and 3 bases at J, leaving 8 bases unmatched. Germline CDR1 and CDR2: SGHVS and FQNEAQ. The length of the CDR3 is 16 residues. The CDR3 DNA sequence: TGTGCCAGCAGCCCCTGGTTGGGACAGGGGGAAGAGACCCAGTACTTC. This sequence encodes CASSPWLGQGEETQYF.

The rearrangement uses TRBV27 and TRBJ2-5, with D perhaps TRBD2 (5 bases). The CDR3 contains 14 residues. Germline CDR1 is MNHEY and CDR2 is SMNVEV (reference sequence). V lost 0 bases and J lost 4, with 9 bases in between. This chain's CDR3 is CASSLSRGGETQYF. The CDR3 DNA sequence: TGTGCCAGCAGTTTATCCCGTGGAGGAGAGACCCAGTACTTC.

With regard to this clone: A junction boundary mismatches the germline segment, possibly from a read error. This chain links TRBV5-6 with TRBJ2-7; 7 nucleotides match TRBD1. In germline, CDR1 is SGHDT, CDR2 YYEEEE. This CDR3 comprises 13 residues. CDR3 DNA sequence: TGTGCCAGCAGCCCTCCGACAGGGTTAGAGCAGTGCTTC. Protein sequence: CASSPPTGLEQCF.

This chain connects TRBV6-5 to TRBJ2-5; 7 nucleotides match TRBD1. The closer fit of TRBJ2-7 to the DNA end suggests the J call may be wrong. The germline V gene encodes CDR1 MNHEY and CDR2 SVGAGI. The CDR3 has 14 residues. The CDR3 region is CASSKDRGQYEQYF. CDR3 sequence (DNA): TGTGCCAGCAGTAAAGATAGGGGACAGTACGAGCAGTACTTC.

CDR3 bases: TGTGCCAGCAGCTTACGGGCTAGCGGGGGGCAATATGAGCAGTTCTTC. Translation: CASSLRASGGQYEQFF. V gene TRBV11-1 combines with J gene TRBJ2-1, with 11 nucleotides matching TRBD2. J was trimmed by 8 bases and V by 2 bases; bases with no gene match: 8. CDR1 and CDR2 from the germline V gene are SGHAT and FQDESV (reference sequence). CDR3 size: 16 residues.

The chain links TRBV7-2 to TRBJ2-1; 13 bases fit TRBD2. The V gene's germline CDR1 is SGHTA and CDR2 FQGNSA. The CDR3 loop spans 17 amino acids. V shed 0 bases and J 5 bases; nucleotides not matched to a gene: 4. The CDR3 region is CASSLATSGGADNEQFF. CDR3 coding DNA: TGTGCCAGCAGCTTAGCTACTAGCGGGGGGGCGGACAATGAGCAGTTCTTC.

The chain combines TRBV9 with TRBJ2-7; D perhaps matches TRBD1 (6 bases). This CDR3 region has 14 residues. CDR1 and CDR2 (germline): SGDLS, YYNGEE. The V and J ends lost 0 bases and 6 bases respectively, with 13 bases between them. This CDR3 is CASSVDRDGGEQYF. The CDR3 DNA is TGTGCCAGCAGCGTAGACAGGGATGGTGGCGAGCAGTACTTC.

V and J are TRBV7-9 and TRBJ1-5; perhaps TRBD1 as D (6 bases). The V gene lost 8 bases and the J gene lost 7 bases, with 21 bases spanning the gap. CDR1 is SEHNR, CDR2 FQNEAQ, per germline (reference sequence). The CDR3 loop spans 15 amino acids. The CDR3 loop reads CASEKGGTGGQPQHF. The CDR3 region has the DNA TGTGCCAGCGAGAAAGGGGGAACAGGTGGACAGCCCCAGCATTTT.

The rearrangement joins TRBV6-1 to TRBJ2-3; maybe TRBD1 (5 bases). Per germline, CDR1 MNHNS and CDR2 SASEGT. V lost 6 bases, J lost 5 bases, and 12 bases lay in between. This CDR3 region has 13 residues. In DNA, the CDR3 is TGTGCCAGCAGAGTAGTAAGGGGAGATACGCAGTATTTT. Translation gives CASRVVRGDTQYF.

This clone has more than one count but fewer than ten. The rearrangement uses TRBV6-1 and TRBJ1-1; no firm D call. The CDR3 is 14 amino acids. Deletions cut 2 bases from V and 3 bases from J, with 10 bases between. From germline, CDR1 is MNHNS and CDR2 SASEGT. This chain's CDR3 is CASSEHSGYTEAFF. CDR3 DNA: TGTGCCAGCAGTGAACACAGTGGGTACACTGAAGCTTTCTTT.